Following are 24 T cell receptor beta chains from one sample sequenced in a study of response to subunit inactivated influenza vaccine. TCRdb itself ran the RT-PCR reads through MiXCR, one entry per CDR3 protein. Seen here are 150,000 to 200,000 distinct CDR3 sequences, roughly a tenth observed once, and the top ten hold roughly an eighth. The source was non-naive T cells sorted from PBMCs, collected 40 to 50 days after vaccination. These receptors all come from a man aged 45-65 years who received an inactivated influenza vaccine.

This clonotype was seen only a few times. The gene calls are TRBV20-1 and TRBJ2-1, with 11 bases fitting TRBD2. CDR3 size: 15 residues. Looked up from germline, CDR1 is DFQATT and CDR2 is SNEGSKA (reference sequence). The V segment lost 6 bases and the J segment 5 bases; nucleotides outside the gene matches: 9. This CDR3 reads CSAARVAGGDNEQFF. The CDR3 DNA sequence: TGCAGTGCAGCTAGGGTAGCGGGGGGGGACAATGAGCAGTTCTTC.

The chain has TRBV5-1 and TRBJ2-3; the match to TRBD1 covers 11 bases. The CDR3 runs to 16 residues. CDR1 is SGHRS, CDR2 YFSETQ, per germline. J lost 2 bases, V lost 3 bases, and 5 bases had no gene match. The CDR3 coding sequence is TGCGCCAGCAGCTGGGGGACAGGGGGACCCACAGATACGCAGTATTTT. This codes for CASSWGTGGPTDTQYF.

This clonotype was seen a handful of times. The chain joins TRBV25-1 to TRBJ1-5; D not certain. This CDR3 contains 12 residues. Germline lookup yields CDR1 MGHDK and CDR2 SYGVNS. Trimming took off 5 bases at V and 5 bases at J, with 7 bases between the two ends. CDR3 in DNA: TGTGCCAGCAGTAACACCGATCAGCCCCAGCATTTT. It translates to CASSNTDQPQHF.

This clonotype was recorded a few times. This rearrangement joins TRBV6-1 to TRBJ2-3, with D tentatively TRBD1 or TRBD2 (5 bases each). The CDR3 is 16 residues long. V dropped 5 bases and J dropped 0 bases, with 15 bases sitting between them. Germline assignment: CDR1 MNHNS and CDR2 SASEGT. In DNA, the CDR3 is TGTGCCAGCAGTCCTCCCGGGACCTGGAGCACAGATACGCAGTATTTT. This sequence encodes CASSPPGTWSTDTQYF.

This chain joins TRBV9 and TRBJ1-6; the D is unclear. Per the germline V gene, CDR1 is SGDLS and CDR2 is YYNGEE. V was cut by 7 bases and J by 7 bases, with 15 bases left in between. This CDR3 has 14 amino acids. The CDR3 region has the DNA TGTGCCAGCTCGTTGGATATGGCGAATTCACCCCTCCACTTT. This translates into CASSLDMANSPLHF.

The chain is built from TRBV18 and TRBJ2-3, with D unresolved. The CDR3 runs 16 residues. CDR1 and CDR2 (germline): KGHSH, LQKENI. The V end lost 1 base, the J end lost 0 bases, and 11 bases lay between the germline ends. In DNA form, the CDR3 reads TGTGCCAGCTCACCACAAGCGACCTTAAGCACAGATACGCAGTATTTT. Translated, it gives CASSPQATLSTDTQYF.

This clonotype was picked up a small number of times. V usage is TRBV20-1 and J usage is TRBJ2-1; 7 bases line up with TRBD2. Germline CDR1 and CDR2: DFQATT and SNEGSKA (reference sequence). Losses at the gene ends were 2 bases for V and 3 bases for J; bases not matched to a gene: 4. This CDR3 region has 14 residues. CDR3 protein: CSARFGTNYNEQFF. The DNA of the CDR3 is TGCAGTGCTAGATTCGGGACTAACTACAATGAGCAGTTCTTC.

CDR3 sequence: CAISPTPYEQYF. In nucleotides, the CDR3 is TGTGCCATCAGCCCTACACCCTACGAGCAGTACTTC. This sequence joins TRBV10-3 and TRBJ2-7; D remains unclear. Germline-derived CDR1 and CDR2 are ENHRY and SYGVKD. CDR3 length: 12 amino acids. With 6 bases removed from V and 2 bases from J, the gap between germline ends came to 8 bases.

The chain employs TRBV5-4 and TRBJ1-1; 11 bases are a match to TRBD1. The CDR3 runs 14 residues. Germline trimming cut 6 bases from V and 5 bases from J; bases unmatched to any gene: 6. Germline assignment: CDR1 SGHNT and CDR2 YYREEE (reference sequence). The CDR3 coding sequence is TGTGCCAGCAACCAGGACAGGGGGCAAACTGAAGCTTTCTTT. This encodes CASNQDRGQTEAFF. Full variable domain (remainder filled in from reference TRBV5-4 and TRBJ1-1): ETGVTQSPTHLIKTRGQQVTLRCSSQSGHNTVSWYQQALGQGPQFIFQYYREEENGRGNFPPRFSGLQFPNYSSELNVNALELDDSALYLCASNQDRGQTEAFFGQGTRLTVV.

The CDR3 nucleotides read TGTGCCAGCAGTTACAAGGAGACCTATGGCTACACCTTC. Translating gives CASSYKETYGYTF. The gene calls are TRBV6-2 or TRBV6-3 and TRBJ1-2; D ambiguous. The CDR3 is 13 residues long. The germline V gene encodes CDR1 MNHEY and CDR2 SVGEGT. V lost 2 bases to trimming and J lost 4 bases, with 8 bases between them.

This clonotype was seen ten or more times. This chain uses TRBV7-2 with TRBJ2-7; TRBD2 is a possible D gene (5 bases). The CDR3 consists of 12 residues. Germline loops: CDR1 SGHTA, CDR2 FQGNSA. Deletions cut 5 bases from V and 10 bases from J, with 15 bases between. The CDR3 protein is CASSPQEGLQYF. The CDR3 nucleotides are TGTGCCAGCAGCCCTCAAGAAGGACTTCAGTACTTC.

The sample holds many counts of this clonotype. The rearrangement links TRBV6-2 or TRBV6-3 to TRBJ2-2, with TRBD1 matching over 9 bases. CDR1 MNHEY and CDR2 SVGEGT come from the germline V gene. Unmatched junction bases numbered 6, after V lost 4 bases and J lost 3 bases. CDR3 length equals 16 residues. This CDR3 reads CASSSLGQGHTGELFF. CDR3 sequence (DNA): TGTGCCAGCAGTTCGTTAGGACAGGGGCACACCGGGGAGCTGTTTTTT.

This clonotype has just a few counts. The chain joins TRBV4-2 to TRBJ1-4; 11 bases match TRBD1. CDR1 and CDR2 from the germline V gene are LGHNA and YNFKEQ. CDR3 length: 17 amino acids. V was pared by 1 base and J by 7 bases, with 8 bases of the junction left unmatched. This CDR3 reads CASSQGPLGTGGEKLFF. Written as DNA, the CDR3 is TGTGCCAGCAGCCAAGGCCCCCTAGGGACAGGGGGTGAAAAACTGTTTTTT.

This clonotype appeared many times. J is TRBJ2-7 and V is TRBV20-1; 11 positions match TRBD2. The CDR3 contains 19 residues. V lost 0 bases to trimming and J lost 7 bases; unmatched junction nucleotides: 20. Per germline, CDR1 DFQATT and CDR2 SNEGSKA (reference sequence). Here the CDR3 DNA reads TGCAGTGCTAGAGAGGCCTACTCACGGGGAGGTAGCGGGAGGGGTGAGCAGTACTTC. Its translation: CSAREAYSRGGSGRGEQYF.

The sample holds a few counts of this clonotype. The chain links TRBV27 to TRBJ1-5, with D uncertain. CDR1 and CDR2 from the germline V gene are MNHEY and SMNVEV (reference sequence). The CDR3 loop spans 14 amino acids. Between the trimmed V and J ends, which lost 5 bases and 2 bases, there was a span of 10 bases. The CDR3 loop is CASSPGRGNQPQHF. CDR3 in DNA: TGTGCCAGCAGTCCGGGTCGGGGCAATCAGCCCCAGCATTTT.

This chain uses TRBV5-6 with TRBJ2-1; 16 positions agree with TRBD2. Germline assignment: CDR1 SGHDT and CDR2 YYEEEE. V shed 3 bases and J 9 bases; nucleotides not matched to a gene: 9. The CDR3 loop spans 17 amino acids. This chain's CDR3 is CASSSGTSGGAGGEQFF. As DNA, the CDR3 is TGTGCCAGCAGCTCTGGGACTAGCGGGGGGGCCGGGGGTGAGCAGTTCTTC.

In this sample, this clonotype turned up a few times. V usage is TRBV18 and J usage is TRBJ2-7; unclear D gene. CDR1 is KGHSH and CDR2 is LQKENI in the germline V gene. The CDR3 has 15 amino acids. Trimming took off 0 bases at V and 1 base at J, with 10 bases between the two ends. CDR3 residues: CASSPPGIGSYEQYF. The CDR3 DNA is TGTGCCAGCTCACCACCGGGTATCGGTTCCTACGAGCAGTACTTC. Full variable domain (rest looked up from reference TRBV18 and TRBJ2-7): NAGVMQNPRHLVRRRGQEARLRCSPMKGHSHVYWYRQLPEEGLKFMVYLQKENIIDESGMPKERFSAEFPKEGPSILRIQQVVRGDSAAYFCASSPPGIGSYEQYFGPGTRLTVT.

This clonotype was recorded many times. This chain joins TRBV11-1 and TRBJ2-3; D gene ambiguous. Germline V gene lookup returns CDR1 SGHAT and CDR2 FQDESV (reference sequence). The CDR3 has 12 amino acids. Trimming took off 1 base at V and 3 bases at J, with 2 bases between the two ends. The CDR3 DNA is TGTGCCAGCAGCTTAGAAACAGATACGCAGTATTTT. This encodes CASSLETDTQYF.

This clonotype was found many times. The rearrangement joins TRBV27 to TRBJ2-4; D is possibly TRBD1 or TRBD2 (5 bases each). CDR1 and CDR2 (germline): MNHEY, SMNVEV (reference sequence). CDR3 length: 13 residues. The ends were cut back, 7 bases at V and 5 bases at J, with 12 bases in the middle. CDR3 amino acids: CASKLTGQNIQYF. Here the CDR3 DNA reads TGTGCCAGCAAACTAACGGGACAAAACATTCAGTACTTC.

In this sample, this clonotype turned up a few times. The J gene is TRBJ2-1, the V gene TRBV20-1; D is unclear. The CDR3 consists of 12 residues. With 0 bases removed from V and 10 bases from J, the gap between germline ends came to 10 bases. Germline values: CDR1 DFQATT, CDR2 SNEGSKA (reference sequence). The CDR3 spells CSARDLGMEQFF. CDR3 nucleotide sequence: TGCAGTGCTAGAGATCTGGGGATGGAGCAGTTCTTC.

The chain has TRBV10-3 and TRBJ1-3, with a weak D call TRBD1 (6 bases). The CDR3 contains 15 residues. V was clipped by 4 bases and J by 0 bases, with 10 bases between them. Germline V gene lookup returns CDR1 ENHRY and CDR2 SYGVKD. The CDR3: CAISAGDNSGNTIYF. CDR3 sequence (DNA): TGTGCCATCAGTGCCGGGGACAACTCTGGAAACACCATATATTTT.

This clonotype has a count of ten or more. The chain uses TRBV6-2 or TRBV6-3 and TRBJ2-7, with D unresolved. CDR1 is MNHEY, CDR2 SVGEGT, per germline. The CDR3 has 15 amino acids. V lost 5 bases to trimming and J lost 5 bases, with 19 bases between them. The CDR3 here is CASSSPGRRIHEQYF. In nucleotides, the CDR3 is TGTGCCAGCAGTAGCCCCGGACGCCGGATCCACGAGCAGTACTTC.

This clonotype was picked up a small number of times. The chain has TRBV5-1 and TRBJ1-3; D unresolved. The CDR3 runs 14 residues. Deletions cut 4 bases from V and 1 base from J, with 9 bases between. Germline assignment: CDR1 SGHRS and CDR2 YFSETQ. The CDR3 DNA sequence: TGCGCCAGCAGCCCGATGGGATCTGGAAACACCATATATTTT. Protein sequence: CASSPMGSGNTIYF.

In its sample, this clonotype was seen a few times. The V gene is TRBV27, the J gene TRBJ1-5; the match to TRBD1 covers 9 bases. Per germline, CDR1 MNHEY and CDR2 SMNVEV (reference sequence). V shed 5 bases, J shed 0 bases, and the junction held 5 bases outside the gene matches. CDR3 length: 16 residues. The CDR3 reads CASSITGGLSNQPQHF. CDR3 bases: TGTGCCAGCAGTATAACAGGGGGCCTTAGCAATCAGCCCCAGCATTTT.